Below, one T cell receptor (beta chain) is given with its context. In the study's own analysis: Reference gene primer amplification yielded estimated nucleated cell counts. Sequenced by immunoSEQ multiplex PCR; TCRdb stores in-frame clones only, minus some. V and J calls and clone size follow that table, whereas D and trimming were derived from the DNA. The table records approximately 100,000 clones, around 92% of them present only once. These data are taken from a study of blood T cell repertoires in COVID-19. About the study: Specimens from acute and convalescent COVID-19 originated in the United States, Italy and Spain. PBMCs, B-cell-depleted T cells, or T cells provided the cDNA or gDNA that made up the material.

The sequenced sample was peripheral blood. The origin of this receptor is a man aged 45 to 65 with active COVID-19.

The CDR3, as DNA: TGTGCCAGCAGCTTAGACAGGGGACTAGTCTTCAGCGAGCAGTACTTC. It is translated as CASSLDRGLVFSEQYF. V usage is TRBV11-2 and J usage is TRBJ2-7, with TRBD2 identical over 8 bases. Germline V gene sequence: CDR1 SGHAT, CDR2 FQNNGV. The CDR3 runs to 16 residues. V gave up 0 bases and J gave up 6 bases; unmatched junction bases: 10.